Listed below are T cell receptor beta chains from one sample, sequenced in a study of human T cells and chemical hapten exposure. A single record per CDR3 protein comes from TCRdb applying MiXCR to the RACE reads. Of under 450,000 distinct CDR3 sequences listed, roughly 5% are singletons. Sequencing was performed on whole blood, taken in connection with sensitization to the hapten diphenylcyclopropenone (DPC). These receptors were obtained from a woman aged 45-65 years with alopecia areata. Some clones in this sample may be carry-over from other donors' samples. Both conserved end residues are part of each CDR3. Fields, in order: D gene, V gene, J gene, clone size, CDR3 protein, CDR3 DNA. The D gene is left open where the match is weak. Size is stated for part of the rows, as once, few or many counts, or as a class when the clone is expanded.

>.|TRBV28|TRBJ2-2|.
CALANSNTGELFF
TGTGCCCTGGCTAACTCGAACACCGGGGAGCTGTTTTTT
>TRBD2|TRBV27|TRBJ2-3|few
CASSLHRRGGLDTQYF
TGTGCCAGCAGTTTACACCGGCGGGGGGGCCTGGATACGCAGTATTTT
>.|TRBV11-2|TRBJ2-5|.
CASSLVPSKETQYF
TGTGCCAGCAGCTTAGTCCCTAGCAAAGAGACCCAGTACTTC
>TRBD2|TRBV20-1|TRBJ2-3|few
CSANLAGEVTDTQYF
TGCAGTGCTAACCTAGCGGGGGAAGTAACAGATACGCAGTATTTT
>TRBD1|TRBV28|TRBJ1-5|.
CASSSPGTVSNQPQHF
TGTGCCAGCAGTTCCCCCGGGACAGTTAGCAATCAGCCCCAGCATTTT
>TRBD1|TRBV20-1|TRBJ1-4|many
CSAPDRWNEKLFF
TGCAGTGCTCCGGACAGGTGGAATGAAAAACTGTTTTTT
>.|TRBV18|TRBJ1-5|few
CASSPGRGRDQPQHF
TGTGCCAGCTCACCAGGCAGGGGAAGGGATCAGCCCCAGCATTTT
>.|TRBV19|TRBJ2-4|many
CASSPEGRNAKNIQYF
TGTGCCAGTAGTCCCGAGGGGCGCAACGCCAAAAACATTCAGTACTTC
>TRBD2|TRBV18|TRBJ2-4|many
CASSPGLAGIFGDIQYF
TGTGCCAGCTCACCTGGACTAGCGGGCATCTTTGGGGACATTCAGTACTTC
>TRBD2|TRBV20-1|TRBJ2-7|few
CSARRESGYEQYF
TGCAGTGCCCGGCGGGAGTCGGGGTACGAGCAGTACTTC
>TRBD1|TRBV4-1|TRBJ2-7|.
CASSFGQVDDEQYF
TGCGCCAGCAGCTTCGGACAGGTCGATGACGAGCAGTACTTC
>TRBD1|TRBV5-1|TRBJ2-5|few
CASGTGEETQYF
TGCGCCAGCGGAACAGGGGAAGAGACCCAGTACTTC
>.|TRBV21-1|TRBJ2-1|many
CASTTPQREKHSYNEQFF
TGTGCCAGCACCACCCCGCAGCGGGAGAAACACTCCTACAATGAGCAGTTCTTC
>.|TRBV5-1|TRBJ1-1|.
CASSPDPALTEILTEAFF
TGCGCCAGCAGCCCGGACCCGGCTCTGACGGAGATACTGACTGAAGCTTTCTTT
>.|TRBV18|TRBJ2-1|.
CASSPDRAYNEQFF
TGTGCCAGCTCACCGGACCGAGCCTACAATGAGCAGTTCTTC
>.|TRBV25-1|TRBJ1-4|many
CAIKEDGNEKLFF
TGTGCCATCAAGGAGGACGGTAATGAAAAACTGTTTTTT
>.|TRBV7-8|TRBJ1-1|many
CASSLAKRDTEAFF
TGTGCCAGCAGCTTAGCGAAAAGGGACACTGAAGCTTTCTTT
>.|TRBV14|TRBJ2-7|.
CASSQGWLFYEQYF
TGTGCCAGCAGCCAAGGGTGGTTGTTCTACGAGCAGTACTTC
>TRBD2|TRBV4-3|TRBJ2-3|few
CASSRSGQGVAGGPGDTQYF
TGCGCCAGCAGCCGATCGGGACAGGGCGTAGCGGGAGGGCCCGGAGATACGCAGTATTTT
>TRBD2|TRBV12-3/TRBV12-4|TRBJ2-7|few
CASSSPGLGFYEQYF
TGTGCCAGCAGTTCTCCGGGACTAGGGTTCTACGAGCAGTACTTC
>.|TRBV7-2|TRBJ2-7|many
CASSSGLYEQYF
TGTGCCAGCAGCTCGGGCCTCTACGAGCAGTACTTC
>TRBD1|TRBV6-6|TRBJ1-6|many
CASIQPGQTNSPLHF
TGTGCCAGCATTCAACCGGGACAGACCAATTCACCCCTCCACTTT
>TRBD1|TRBV7-2|TRBJ2-3|many
CASSLLTGETDTQYF
TGTGCCAGCAGCTTACTGACAGGGGAGACAGATACGCAGTATTTT
>.|TRBV3-1|TRBJ1-1|few
CASSQEALGSNTEAFF
TGTGCCAGCAGCCAAGAGGCCTTGGGGTCGAACACTGAAGCTTTCTTT
>TRBD2|TRBV20-1|TRBJ2-1|few
CSAEGTSGRSNNEQFF
TGCAGTGCAGAGGGGACTAGCGGGAGGTCTAACAATGAGCAGTTCTTC
>.|TRBV5-8|TRBJ1-3|many
CASSVGGSSGNTIYF
TGTGCCAGCTCGGTTGGGGGGAGCTCTGGAAACACCATATATTTT
>TRBD1|TRBV5-8|TRBJ2-1|many
CASSWGGTGYEQFF
TGTGCCAGCAGCTGGGGCGGGACAGGGTATGAGCAGTTCTTC
>.|TRBV9|TRBJ1-6|.
CASSADGGSPLHF
TGTGCCAGCAGCGCCGACGGGGGTTCACCCCTCCACTTT
>.|TRBV7-2|TRBJ1-1|few
CASSLNPLDTEAFF
TGTGCCAGCAGCTTAAATCCCCTAGATACTGAAGCTTTCTTT
>.|TRBV7-8|TRBJ2-3|many
CASSFRGTQYF
TGTGCCAGCAGCTTTCGGGGTACGCAGTATTTT
>TRBD2|TRBV28|TRBJ2-7|many
CASSAPSGSSYEQYF
TGTGCCAGCAGTGCTCCTAGCGGGAGTTCCTACGAGCAGTACTTC